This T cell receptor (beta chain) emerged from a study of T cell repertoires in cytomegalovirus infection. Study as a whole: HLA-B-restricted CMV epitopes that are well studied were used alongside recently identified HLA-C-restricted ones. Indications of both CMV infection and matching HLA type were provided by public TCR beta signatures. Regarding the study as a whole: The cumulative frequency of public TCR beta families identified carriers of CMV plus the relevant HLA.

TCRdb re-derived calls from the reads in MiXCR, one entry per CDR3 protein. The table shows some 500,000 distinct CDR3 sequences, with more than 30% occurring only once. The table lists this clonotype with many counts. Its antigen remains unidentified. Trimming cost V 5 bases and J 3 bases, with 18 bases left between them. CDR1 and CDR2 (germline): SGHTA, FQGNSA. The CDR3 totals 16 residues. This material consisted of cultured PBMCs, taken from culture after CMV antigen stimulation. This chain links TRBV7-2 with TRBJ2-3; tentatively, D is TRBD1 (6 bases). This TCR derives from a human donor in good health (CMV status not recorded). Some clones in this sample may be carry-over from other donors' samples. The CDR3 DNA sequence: TGTGCCAGCAGCCGGTCAGGGGTGAGGTGGACAGATACGCAGTATTTT. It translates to CASSRSGVRWTDTQYF.